This T cell receptor (beta chain) was recovered during a study of T-cell memory formation after mild COVID-19. Germline CDR1 and CDR2: LNHNV and YYDKDF (reference sequence). Between the trimmed V and J ends, which lost 5 bases and 5 bases, there was a span of 10 bases. The CDR3 totals 13 residues. Study observations and caveats: What remained unconfirmed was the SARS-CoV-2 specificity of second-wave clones peaking on day 37.

This clonotype was seen a few times. Its antigen remains unknown. TCRalpha and TCRbeta libraries used 5'RACE with constant-segment primers and UMIs. MiXCR, run by TCRdb on the 5' RACE reads, gives a single entry per CDR3 protein. The repertoire includes about 300,000 distinct CDR3 sequences, roughly a fifth of them detected once, and under 25% sits in the top ten. Sample: PBMCs or a T cell subset sorted from them (not recorded which). This TCR came from a man aged 18 to 29 who had mild COVID-19 (a few samples of this study predate the infection). Cell type and time point are not known. The chain uses TRBV15 and TRBJ1-5; D unclear. The CDR3 here is CATSGGPYQPQHF. The DNA for the CDR3 is TGTGCCACCAGCGGTGGCCCCTATCAGCCCCAGCATTTT.